These 26 T cell receptor beta chains originate from one sample sequenced in a study of T cell repertoires in ileal Crohn's disease. This sample's time point: neoterminal ileum biopsy at postoperative endoscopy, about 6 months after surgery. Produced via immunoSEQ multiplex PCR; TCRdb's table is partial and in-frame only. The table lists 15,000 to 20,000 clones, around 70% of them singletons, with over 3.5% in the top ten. The sequenced sample consisted of ileal tissue. The origin of the receptors is an adult with Crohn's disease.

The rearrangement links TRBV19 to TRBJ2-7, with D possibly matching TRBD2 (6 bases). In germline, CDR1 is LNHDA, CDR2 SQIVND (reference sequence). V gave up 3 bases and J gave up 2 bases, with 14 bases separating them. The CDR3 has 15 residues. CDR3 residues: CASSMPAGSTYEQYF. As DNA, the CDR3 is TGTGCCAGTAGTATGCCCGCGGGATCCACCTACGAGCAGTACTTC.

This chain links TRBV7-6 with TRBJ1-1; TRBD1 is a possible D gene (5 bases). The CDR3 spans 14 residues. Germline loops: CDR1 SGHVS, CDR2 FNYEAQ. V was cut by 5 bases and J by 2 bases, with 12 bases left in between. The CDR3 protein is CASSPRRGNTEAFF. The CDR3 DNA sequence: TGTGCCAGCAGCCCCCGAAGGGGTAACACTGAAGCTTTCTTT.

The rearrangement joins TRBV6-6 to TRBJ2-5; TRBD1 aligns across 10 bases. The J call may be incorrect, as the DNA end agrees better with TRBJ2-7. This CDR3 comprises 14 residues. Germline V gene sequence: CDR1 MNHNY, CDR2 SVGAGI (reference sequence). CDR3 DNA: TGTGCCAGCAGTCCGGGACAGGGGACCTACGAGCAGTACTTC. This translates into CASSPGQGTYEQYF.

This clone was found once. The chain recombines TRBV19 with TRBJ1-5; 9 bases align to TRBD1. Per the germline V gene, CDR1 is LNHDA and CDR2 is SQIVND (reference sequence). The ends lost 3 bases at V and 7 bases at J; junction bases unmatched: 4. The CDR3 has 14 residues. The CDR3 nucleotides read TGTGCCAGTAGTATGGACAGGGGCGGGCAGCCCCAGCATTTT. Protein product: CASSMDRGGQPQHF.

V and J are TRBV7-2 and TRBJ1-5, with TRBD1 matching 7 bases. V lost 5 bases, J lost 13 bases, and 8 bases stayed unmatched. CDR1 is SGHTA, CDR2 FQGNSA, per germline. The CDR3 length is 12 residues. Here the CDR3 DNA reads TGTGCCAGCAGCCACGCAGGGGGTTCTCAGCATTTT. Translation gives CASSHAGGSQHF.

V usage is TRBV5-6 and J usage is TRBJ1-2; D possibly corresponds to TRBD1 (6 bases). This CDR3 region has 14 residues. CDR1 is SGHDT, CDR2 YYEEEE, per germline. Trimming took 1 base from V and 4 from J, leaving 11 bases between them. CDR3 residues: CASSLQGRIYGYTF. The CDR3 nucleotides read TGTGCCAGCAGCTTGCAGGGGCGAATCTATGGCTACACCTTC.

The V gene is TRBV27, the J gene TRBJ2-5; 7 nucleotides align to TRBD2. The end of the DNA is better explained by TRBJ2-7, so the J call may be wrong. Germline CDR1 and CDR2: MNHEY and SMNVEV (reference sequence). The CDR3 contains 17 residues. As DNA, the CDR3 is TGTGCCAGCAGCCCCGGACTAGAAAGTGTTTTGCTCTACGAGCAGTACTTC. Translating it yields CASSPGLESVLLYEQYF.

This rearrangement joins TRBV19 to TRBJ1-5, with D possibly TRBD1 on 6 matching bases. With 2 bases removed from V and 1 base from J, the gap between germline ends came to 12 bases. CDR1 LNHDA and CDR2 SQIVND come from the germline V gene (reference sequence). The length of the CDR3 is 16 residues. CDR3 sequence (DNA): TGTGCCAGTAGTATATTGGGACACCCGAGCAATCAGCCCCAGCATTTT. Translating gives CASSILGHPSNQPQHF.

This clone was detected only once. The chain has TRBV6-5 and TRBJ1-1; 8 bases agree with TRBD1. The germline CDR1 and CDR2 sequences are MNHEY and SVGAGI. The junction had 10 bases not matched to a gene; V was cut back by 2 bases and J by 5 bases. CDR3 length: 16 residues. As DNA, the CDR3 is TGTGCCAGCAGTTACAAGATGACAGGGGCGACGACTGAAGCTTTCTTT. The encoded protein is CASSYKMTGATTEAFF.

This CDR3 is CASSPRWDRSLEQYF. CDR3 nucleotide sequence: TGTGCCAGCAGTCCAAGGTGGGACAGGAGTCTCGAGCAGTACTTC. V usage is TRBV27 and J usage is TRBJ2-5; TRBD1 matches at 8 bases. The closer fit of TRBJ2-7 to the DNA end suggests the J call may be wrong. This CDR3 comprises 15 residues. In germline, CDR1 is MNHEY, CDR2 SMNVEV (reference sequence).

This chain joins TRBV19 and TRBJ2-2; the match to TRBD2 covers 13 bases. CDR1 and CDR2 (germline): LNHDA, SQIVND (reference sequence). The CDR3 contains 16 residues. J lost 7 bases, V lost 4 bases, and 6 bases had no gene match. CDR3 protein: CASSTWTSGGIGELFF. The CDR3 DNA follows: TGTGCCAGTAGTACCTGGACTAGCGGGGGCATCGGGGAGCTGTTTTTT.

In DNA form, the CDR3 reads TGTGCCAGCAGCTTAGTAGTATACAATGAGCAGTTCTTC. Protein sequence: CASSLVVYNEQFF. The J gene is TRBJ2-1, the V gene TRBV11-2; no clear D gene. The V end was cut by 1 base, the J end by 4 bases, with 5 bases between. The CDR3 contains 13 residues. The V gene's germline CDR1 is SGHAT and CDR2 FQNNGV.

V and J are TRBV5-1 and TRBJ1-2, with TRBD1 matching 8 bases. Looked up from germline, CDR1 is SGHRS and CDR2 is YFSETQ. V shed 0 bases and J 8 bases; nucleotides not matched to a gene: 3. The CDR3 runs to 13 residues. The CDR3: CASSLGDRGGYTF. The CDR3, as DNA: TGCGCCAGCAGCTTGGGCGACAGGGGAGGCTACACCTTC. The full variable domain, completed using reference TRBV5-1 and TRBJ1-2, is KAGVTQTPRYLIKTRGQQVTLSCSPISGHRSVSWYQQTPGQGLQFLFEYFSETQRNKGNFPGRFSGRQFSNSRSEMNVSTLELGDSALYLCASSLGDRGGYTFGSGTRLTVV.

This clone occurred a few times. V usage is TRBV14 and J usage is TRBJ1-6; D remains unclear. Per germline, CDR1 SGHDN and CDR2 FVKESK. The V end was cut by 1 base, the J end by 6 bases, with 10 bases between. CDR3 length: 15 residues. CDR3 residues: CASSQAGEGNSPLHF. The DNA of the CDR3 is TGTGCCAGCAGCCAAGCTGGGGAGGGTAATTCACCCCTCCACTTT. Together with reference TRBV14 and TRBJ1-6, the CDR3 gives the full variable domain: EAGVTQFPSHSVIEKGQTVTLRCDPISGHDNLYWYRRVMGKEIKFLLHFVKESKQDESGMPNNRFLAERTGGTYSTLKVQPAELEDSGVYFCASSQAGEGNSPLHFGNGTRLTVT.

The CDR3 loop reads CASSQGSGGGWSYEQYF. CDR3 DNA: TGCGCCAGCAGCCAAGGGTCCGGAGGTGGGTGGTCCTACGAGCAGTACTTC. The chain couples TRBV4-1 to TRBJ2-7; TRBD2 is a possible D gene (5 bases). This CDR3 comprises 17 residues. CDR1 is MGHRA, CDR2 YSYEKL, per germline. Trimming pared 1 base from V and 1 base from J, leaving 17 bases between.

This chain links TRBV18 with TRBJ2-4, with 8 nucleotides matching TRBD1. This CDR3 has 14 residues. Germline V lookup: CDR1 KGHSH, CDR2 LQKENI. Germline trimming cut 2 bases from V and 13 bases from J; bases unmatched to any gene: 10. The DNA for the CDR3 is TGTGCCAGCTCACCAACGACAGGGGAGCCGTTCCAGTACTTC. Translation: CASSPTTGEPFQYF.

The genes are TRBV11-2 and TRBJ2-7; 9 positions agree with TRBD2. CDR3 size: 15 residues. Trimming removed 0 bases from V and 4 bases from J; junction bases left unmatched: 4. Germline V gene lookup returns CDR1 SGHAT and CDR2 FQNNGV. The CDR3 DNA follows: TGTGCCAGCAGCTTAGACGCGGGGGGGACATACGAGCAGTACTTC. It translates to CASSLDAGGTYEQYF.

This sequence joins TRBV5-4 and TRBJ1-3; 8 nucleotides match TRBD1. Trimming took 2 bases from V and 7 from J; bases not matched to a gene: 8. Germline CDR1 is SGHNT and CDR2 is YYREEE (reference sequence). CDR3 length: 15 amino acids. The DNA for the CDR3 is TGTGCCAGCAGCTTCGGGACAGGCCCCGGGAACACCATATATTTT. Protein product: CASSFGTGPGNTIYF.

The rearrangement joins TRBV4-3 to TRBJ1-1; D gene uncertain. The CDR3 sequence is 15 residues long. Germline loops: CDR1 LGHNA, CDR2 YSLEER. V lost 0 bases and J lost 1, with 9 bases in between. The CDR3 DNA reads as TGCGCCAGCAGCCAAGATCCAGGCTGGAACACTGAAGCTTTCTTT. It yields the protein CASSQDPGWNTEAFF.

V gene TRBV7-6 combines with J gene TRBJ2-7, with D possibly matching TRBD1 (5 bases). V dropped 3 bases and J dropped 4 bases, with 13 bases sitting between them. Germline V gene sequence: CDR1 SGHVS, CDR2 FNYEAQ. The CDR3 is 14 residues long. The chain's CDR3 is CASSLRTDIYEQYF. DNA for the CDR3: TGTGCCAGCAGCTTGCGGACGGACATTTACGAGCAGTACTTC.

As DNA, the CDR3 is TGTGCCAGCAGCTTGCTTGGCAGGGGGCTGAACATTCAGTACTTC. It is translated as CASSLLGRGLNIQYF. This chain joins TRBV5-6 and TRBJ2-4, with 8 bases identical to TRBD1. The ends lost 1 base at V and 7 bases at J; junction bases unmatched: 7. From germline, CDR1 is SGHDT and CDR2 YYEEEE. This CDR3 spans 15 amino acids.

The chain joins TRBV7-8 to TRBJ2-3, with 7 bases that match TRBD2. The CDR3 sequence is 16 residues long. From germline, CDR1 is SGHVS and CDR2 FQNEAQ. Trimming removed 5 bases from V and 6 bases from J; junction bases left unmatched: 14. CDR3 sequence reads: CASSPGGRGSGDTQYF. CDR3 bases: TGTGCCAGCAGCCCCGGGGGGAGGGGAAGTGGTGATACGCAGTATTTT.

This clone was seen a single time. The chain couples TRBV5-1 to TRBJ1-6; the D gene is possibly TRBD1 (6 bases). V was pared by 4 bases and J by 7 bases, with 9 bases between. The CDR3 contains 13 residues. Germline CDR1 reads SGHRS; CDR2 reads YFSETQ. CDR3 sequence: CASSARGNSPLHF. The CDR3 bases are TGCGCCAGCAGCGCCAGGGGCAATTCACCCCTCCACTTT.

This clone was seen more than once but under ten times. This chain connects TRBV14 to TRBJ2-4; 8 nucleotides align to TRBD1. CDR1 SGHDN and CDR2 FVKESK come from the germline V gene. The CDR3 is 16 residues long. Unmatched junction bases numbered 4, after V lost 1 base and J lost 2 bases. The CDR3 reads CASSQGQGTSKNIQYF. The CDR3 nucleotides are TGTGCCAGCAGCCAAGGACAGGGGACGTCCAAAAACATTCAGTACTTC.

This rearrangement joins TRBV19 to TRBJ1-1; D is unresolved. The germline V and J ends were trimmed by 4 bases and 1 base, with 10 bases remaining between them. The CDR3 covers 14 residues. Per germline, CDR1 LNHDA and CDR2 SQIVND (reference sequence). DNA for the CDR3: TGTGCCAGTAGTACGGACTTAGAGAACACTGAAGCTTTCTTT. Protein product: CASSTDLENTEAFF.

This clone was counted only a few times. This rearrangement joins TRBV6-1 to TRBJ1-2, with D possibly matching TRBD1 (6 bases). CDR1 is MNHNS, CDR2 SASEGT, per germline. The CDR3 runs 13 residues. The V and J ends lost 7 bases and 4 bases respectively, with 13 bases between them. The CDR3 region is CASTPRDIYGYTF. The CDR3 DNA reads as TGTGCCAGCACCCCCCGGGACATCTATGGCTACACCTTC.